The clone carrying this T cell receptor (beta chain) was counted at least ten times. This entry belongs to a study of human T cells and chemical hapten exposure. Whole-study context: After 6 days, upper back 0.01% DPC patch tests were scored.

Within the library, unique molecular identifiers were attached to each individual cDNA molecule. TCRdb redid the calling of the RACE reads with MiXCR, one entry per CDR3 protein. The sample holds about 98,000 distinct CDR3 sequences, about a tenth seen once. Time point in this sample: pre-sensitization, week 0. Treatment defined: therapeutic diphenylcyclopropenone sensitization with weekly scalp DPC. Unseparated into fractions, whole blood served as the source from which total RNA was extracted. The junction had 8 bases not matched to a gene; V was cut back by 2 bases and J by 2 bases. The CDR3 covers 16 residues. CDR1 and CDR2 from the germline V gene are KGHSH and LQKENI.

The chain combines TRBV18 with TRBJ2-5; 7 bases map to TRBD1. The sample here was whole blood, taken in connection with sensitization to the hapten diphenylcyclopropenone (DPC). The sequence came from a woman in her sixties with alopecia areata. Some clones in this sample may be carry-over from other donors' samples. The CDR3 nucleotides are TGTGCCAGCTCACCAAACACAGGGGCTGGACAAGAGACCCAGTACTTC. Its translation: CASSPNTGAGQETQYF.